What follows are 11 T cell receptor beta chains derived from one specimen sequenced in a study of blood T cell repertoires in COVID-19. Data came from immunoSEQ multiplex PCR; TCRdb stores just in-frame clones and leaves some out. The sample holds some 310,000 clones, approximately 89% seen once. The sequencing sample was made of PBMCs or T cells enriched from blood (not recorded which). The source is a woman aged 25 to 39 who had recovered from COVID-19.

The chain couples TRBV28 to TRBJ2-7; the match to TRBD2 covers 12 bases. The V gene end was trimmed by 1 base and the J gene end by 5 bases; junction bases not matched to a gene: 3. This CDR3 spans 15 amino acids. Germline assignment: CDR1 MDHEN and CDR2 SYDVKM. The CDR3 DNA is TGTGCCAGCAGTTTATTTGCTAGCGGGAGGGACGAGCAGTACTTC. Translating gives CASSLFASGRDEQYF.

J is TRBJ2-3 and V is TRBV7-9, with 7 bases fitting TRBD2. Germline lookup yields CDR1 SEHNR and CDR2 FQNEAQ (reference sequence). The CDR3 extends over 15 amino acids. V shed 2 bases, J shed 4 bases, and the junction held 6 bases outside the gene matches. The CDR3 loop reads CASSLRSGISDTQYF. The CDR3 bases are TGTGCCAGCAGCTTAAGAAGCGGGATCTCAGATACGCAGTATTTT.

The rearrangement links TRBV18 to TRBJ2-5; 8 nucleotides align to TRBD2. This CDR3 comprises 16 residues. CDR1 and CDR2 (germline): KGHSH, LQKENI. V was clipped by 6 bases and J by 2 bases; unmatched bases: 11. The CDR3 region is CASSFYRAGGQETQYF. The CDR3 coding sequence is TGTGCCAGCTCCTTCTACCGGGCGGGAGGTCAAGAGACCCAGTACTTC.

V gene TRBV10-3 combines with J gene TRBJ2-7; 11 bases map to TRBD2. Germline V gives CDR1 ENHRY, CDR2 SYGVKD. The V gene end was trimmed by 3 bases and the J gene end by 0 bases; junction bases not matched to a gene: 4. The CDR3 has 16 amino acids. The chain's CDR3 is CAISDAGTSGSYEQYF. CDR3 DNA sequence: TGTGCCATCAGTGATGCCGGGACTAGCGGCTCCTACGAGCAGTACTTC.

The rearrangement joins TRBV7-6 to TRBJ1-1, with D perhaps matching TRBD1 (5 bases). V was trimmed by 4 bases and J by 5 bases, leaving 20 bases between them. The CDR3 contains 16 residues. CDR1 SGHVS and CDR2 FNYEAQ come from the germline V gene. This CDR3 reads CASSSFGGGGRTEAFF. CDR3 nucleotide sequence: TGTGCCAGCAGCTCCTTTGGGGGAGGAGGTAGAACTGAAGCTTTCTTT.

DNA of the CDR3: TGTGCCAGCAGCTTAGCGTCAGGGGGCCAGGAGACCCAGTACTTC. Translating it yields CASSLASGGQETQYF. The V call is TRBV7-9, the J call TRBJ2-5; 8 nucleotides match TRBD1. Unmatched junction bases numbered 5, after V lost 0 bases and J lost 5 bases. CDR1 is SEHNR and CDR2 is FQNEAQ in the germline V gene (reference sequence). The CDR3 spans 15 residues.

As concerns this clone: One end of the junction is discordant with germline, which a read error may explain. The V and J genes are TRBV7-7 and TRBJ2-1; no clear D gene. Germline CDR1 is SSHAT and CDR2 is FNYEAQ (reference sequence). The CDR3 length is 15 residues. In DNA, the CDR3 is TGTGCTAGCAGCTTAGTACCCAGCTCCTACAATGAGCAGTTCTTC. It is translated as CASSLVPSSYNEQFF.

The V call is TRBV9, the J call TRBJ2-3; 9 bases map to TRBD2. Trimming cost V 3 bases and J 8 bases; bases outside gene matches: 13. The CDR3 covers 16 residues. Germline V gene sequence: CDR1 SGDLS, CDR2 YYNGEE. Here the CDR3 DNA reads TGTGCCAGCAGCGCCAACCGACTAGCGGAACAGGGTACGCAGTATTTT. It specifies CASSANRLAEQGTQYF.

The CDR3 DNA reads TGCGCCAGCAGTGAGACGGGCGGGAGAGAGACCCAGTACTTC. As protein: CASSETGGRETQYF. The genes are TRBV10-2 and TRBJ2-5; 7 bases align to TRBD2. The ends lost 2 bases at V and 4 bases at J; junction bases unmatched: 4. Germline CDR1 and CDR2: WSHSY and SAAADI. CDR3 length: 14 amino acids.

V usage is TRBV6-5 and J usage is TRBJ2-5, with 7 bases identical to TRBD1. The CDR3 has 14 amino acids. Per germline, CDR1 MNHEY and CDR2 SVGAGI. The trim removed 5 bases at V and 5 bases at J, leaving 8 bases unmatched. The CDR3 sequence is CASSPDRERETQYF. As DNA, the CDR3 is TGTGCCAGCAGTCCCGACAGGGAACGGGAGACCCAGTACTTC.

This chain joins TRBV18 and TRBJ2-3, with D possibly being TRBD2 (5 bases). This CDR3 is built from 16 residues. V was cut by 3 bases and J by 4 bases, with 17 bases left in between. Germline CDR1 KGHSH, CDR2 LQKENI. CDR3 protein: CASSPSSPGWADTQYF. CDR3 sequence (DNA): TGTGCCAGCTCACCGTCTAGCCCTGGATGGGCAGATACGCAGTATTTT.